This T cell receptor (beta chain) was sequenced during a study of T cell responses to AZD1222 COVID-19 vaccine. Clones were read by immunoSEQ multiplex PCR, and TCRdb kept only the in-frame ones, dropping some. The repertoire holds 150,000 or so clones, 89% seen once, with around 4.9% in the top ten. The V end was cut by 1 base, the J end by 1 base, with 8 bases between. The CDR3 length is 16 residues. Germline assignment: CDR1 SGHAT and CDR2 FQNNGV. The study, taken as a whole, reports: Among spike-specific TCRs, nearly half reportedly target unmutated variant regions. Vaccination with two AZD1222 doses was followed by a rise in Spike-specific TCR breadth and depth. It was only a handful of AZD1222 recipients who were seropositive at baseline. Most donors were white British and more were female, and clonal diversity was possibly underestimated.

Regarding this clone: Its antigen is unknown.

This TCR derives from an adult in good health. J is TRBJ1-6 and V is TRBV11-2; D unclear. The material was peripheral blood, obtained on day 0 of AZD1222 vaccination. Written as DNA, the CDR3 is TGTGCCAGCAGCTTAGCGGCCCTATCCTATAATTCACCCCTCCACTTT. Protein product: CASSLAALSYNSPLHF.